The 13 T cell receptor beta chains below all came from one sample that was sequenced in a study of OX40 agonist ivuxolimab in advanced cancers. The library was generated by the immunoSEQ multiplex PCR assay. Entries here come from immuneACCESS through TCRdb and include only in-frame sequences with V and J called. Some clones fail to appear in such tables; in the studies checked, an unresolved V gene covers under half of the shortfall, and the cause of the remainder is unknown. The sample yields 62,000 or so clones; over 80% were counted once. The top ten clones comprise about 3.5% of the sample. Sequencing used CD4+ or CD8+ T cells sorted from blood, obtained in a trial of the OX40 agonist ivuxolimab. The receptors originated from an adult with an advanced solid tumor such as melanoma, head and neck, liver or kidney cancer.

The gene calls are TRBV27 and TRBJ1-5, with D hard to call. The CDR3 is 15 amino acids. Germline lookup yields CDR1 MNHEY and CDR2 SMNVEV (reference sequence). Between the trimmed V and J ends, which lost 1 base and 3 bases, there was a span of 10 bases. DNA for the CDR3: TGTGCCAGCAGTTTATTGGGGATTGACAATCAGCCCCAGCATTTT. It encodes CASSLLGIDNQPQHF.

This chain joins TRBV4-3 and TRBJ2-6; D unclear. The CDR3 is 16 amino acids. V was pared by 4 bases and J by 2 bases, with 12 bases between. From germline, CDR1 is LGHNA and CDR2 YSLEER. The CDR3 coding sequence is TGCGCCAGCAGCCCAAGATGGGGTACTGGGGCCAACGTCCTGACTTTC. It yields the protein CASSPRWGTGANVLTF.

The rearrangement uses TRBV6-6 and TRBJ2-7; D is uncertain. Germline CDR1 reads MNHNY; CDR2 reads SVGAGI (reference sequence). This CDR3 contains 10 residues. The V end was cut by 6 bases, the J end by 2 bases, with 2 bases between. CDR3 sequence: CASRAYEQYF. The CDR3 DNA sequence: TGTGCCAGCAGAGCCTACGAGCAGTACTTC.

The CDR3 here is CASSPLGSGELFF. CDR3 DNA sequence: TGCGCCAGCAGCCCCCTGGGTTCCGGGGAGCTGTTTTTT. This chain uses TRBV5-1 with TRBJ2-2; D gene uncertain. Germline V gene data show CDR1 as SGHRS and CDR2 as YFSETQ. The CDR3 is 13 amino acids. Trimming stripped 4 bases from V and 6 bases from J, with 10 bases between.

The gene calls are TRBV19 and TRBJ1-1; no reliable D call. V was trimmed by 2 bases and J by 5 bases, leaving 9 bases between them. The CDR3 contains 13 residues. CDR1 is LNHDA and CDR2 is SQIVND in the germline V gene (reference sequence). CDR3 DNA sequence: TGTGCCAGTAGTATAAACCCGTTGACTGAAGCTTTCTTT. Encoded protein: CASSINPLTEAFF.

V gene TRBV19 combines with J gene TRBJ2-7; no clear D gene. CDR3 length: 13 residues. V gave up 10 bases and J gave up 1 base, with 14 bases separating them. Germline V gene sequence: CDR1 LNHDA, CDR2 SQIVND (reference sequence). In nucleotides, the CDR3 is TGTGCCACTACTCATGGACCTTCCTACGAGCAGTACTTC. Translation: CATTHGPSYEQYF.

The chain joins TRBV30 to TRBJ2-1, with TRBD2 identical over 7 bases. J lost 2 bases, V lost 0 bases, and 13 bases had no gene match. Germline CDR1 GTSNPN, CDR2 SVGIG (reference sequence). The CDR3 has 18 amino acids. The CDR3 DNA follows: TGTGCCTGGAGTGTTACTCCCGAGGGCGGGAGCGCCTACAATGAGCAGTTCTTC. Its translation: CAWSVTPEGGSAYNEQFF.

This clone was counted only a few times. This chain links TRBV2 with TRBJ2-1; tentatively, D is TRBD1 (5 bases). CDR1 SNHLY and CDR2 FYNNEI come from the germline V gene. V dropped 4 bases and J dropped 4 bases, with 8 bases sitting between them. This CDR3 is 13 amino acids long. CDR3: CASSVGAYNEQFF. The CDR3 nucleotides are TGTGCCAGCAGTGTAGGGGCTTACAATGAGCAGTTCTTC.

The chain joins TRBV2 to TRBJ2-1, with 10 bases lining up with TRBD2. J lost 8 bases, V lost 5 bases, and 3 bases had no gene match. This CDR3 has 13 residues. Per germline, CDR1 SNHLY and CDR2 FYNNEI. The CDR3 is CASSPSGSDEQFF. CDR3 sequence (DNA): TGTGCCAGCAGTCCTAGCGGGAGTGATGAGCAGTTCTTC.

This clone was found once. DNA for the CDR3: TGTGCCAGCGGAACTAGCGGGAGTACGCAGTATTTT. This encodes CASGTSGSTQYF. The gene calls are TRBV7-2 and TRBJ2-3; the match to TRBD2 covers 11 bases. Germline CDR1 reads SGHTA; CDR2 reads FQGNSA. The V segment lost 8 bases and the J segment 8 bases; nucleotides outside the gene matches: 3. The CDR3 length is 12 residues. Full variable domain (remainder filled in from reference TRBV7-2 and TRBJ2-3): GAGVSQSPSNKVTEKGKDVELRCDPISGHTALYWYRQSLGQGLEFLIYFQGNSAPDKSGLPSDRFSAERTGGSVSTLTIQRTQQEDSAVYLCASGTSGSTQYFGPGTRLTVL.

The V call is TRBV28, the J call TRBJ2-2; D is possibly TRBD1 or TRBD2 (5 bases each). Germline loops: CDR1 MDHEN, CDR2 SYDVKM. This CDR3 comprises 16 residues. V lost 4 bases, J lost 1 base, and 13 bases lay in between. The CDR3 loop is CASSSPGGGNTGELFF. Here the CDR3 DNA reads TGTGCCAGCAGTTCCCCCGGTGGGGGGAACACCGGGGAGCTGTTTTTT. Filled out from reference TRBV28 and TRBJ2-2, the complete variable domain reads DVKVTQSSRYLVKRTGEKVFLECVQDMDHENMFWYRQDPGLGLRLIYFSYDVKMKEKGDIPEGYSVSREKKERFSLILESASTNQTSMYLCASSSPGGGNTGELFFGEGSRLTVL.

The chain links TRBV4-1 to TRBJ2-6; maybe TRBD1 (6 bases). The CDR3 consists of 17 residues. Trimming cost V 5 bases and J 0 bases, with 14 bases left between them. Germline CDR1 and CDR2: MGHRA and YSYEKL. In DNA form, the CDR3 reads TGCGCCAGCAGCTCGCGCGGACAGCGCTCTGGGGCCAACGTCCTGACTTTC. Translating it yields CASSSRGQRSGANVLTF.

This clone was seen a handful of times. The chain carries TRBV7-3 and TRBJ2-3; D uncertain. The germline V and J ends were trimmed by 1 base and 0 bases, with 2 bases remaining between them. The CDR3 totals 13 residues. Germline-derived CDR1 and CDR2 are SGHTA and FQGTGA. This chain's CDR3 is CASSLMSTDTQYF. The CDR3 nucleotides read TGTGCCAGCAGCTTAATGAGCACAGATACGCAGTATTTT.